A selection of T cell receptor beta chains follows, all from one sample in a study of OX40 agonist ivuxolimab in advanced cancers. Sequencing used immunoSEQ multiplex PCR; TCRdb keeps in-frame clones, though not all of them. The data contain fewer than 45,000 clones, more than 75% of them seen just once; the ten biggest clones take up roughly a sixth. The sample was CD4+ or CD8+ T cells sorted from blood, taken in a trial of the OX40 agonist ivuxolimab. The receptors derive from an adult with an advanced solid tumor such as melanoma, head and neck, liver or kidney cancer. Both conserved end residues are part of each CDR3. The D gene is left open where the match is weak. The size field is filled for only some rows; it gives once, few, many or a size class.

TRBV29-1,TRBJ2-3,NA,NA,CSVRQITDTQYF,TGCAGCGTCAGACAGATCACAGATACGCAGTATTTT
TRBV6-5,TRBJ2-7,NA,NA,CASSLWDEQYF,TGTGCCAGCAGTTTATGGGACGAGCAGTACTTC
TRBV30,TRBJ2-5,TRBD1,NA,CAWSAGGETQYF,TGTGCCTGGAGCGCAGGGGGAGAGACCCAGTACTTC
TRBV30,TRBJ2-3,TRBD2,NA,CAWSVLAGGRSTDTQYF,TGTGCCTGGAGTGTACTAGCGGGGGGACGAAGCACAGATACGCAGTATTTT
TRBV4-3,TRBJ1-1,NA,NA,CASGRDPNTEAFF,TGCGCCAGCGGTAGGGACCCGAACACTGAAGCTTTCTTT
TRBV9,TRBJ2-1,TRBD1,NA,CASSADRVSYEQFF,TGTGCCAGCAGCGCGGACAGGGTATCATATGAGCAGTTCTTC
TRBV4-3,TRBJ2-2,TRBD1,NA,CVSSLSGQGGELFF,TGCGTCAGCAGCTTATCAGGACAGGGCGGGGAGCTGTTTTTT
TRBV7-9,TRBJ1-1,NA,NA,CASSPPGGGKNTEAFF,TGTGCCAGCAGCCCCCCGGGGGGGGGAAAGAACACTGAAGCTTTCTTT
TRBV4-3,TRBJ1-3,NA,many,CASSQEWGDGNTIYF,TGCGCCAGCAGCCAAGAGTGGGGGGACGGAAACACCATATATTTT
TRBV11-2,TRBJ2-7,NA,NA,CASSLAGGAFSYEQYF,TGTGCCAGCAGCTTAGCCGGGGGCGCCTTCTCCTACGAGCAGTACTTC
TRBV4-2,TRBJ1-6,NA,medium-sized,CASSQDNMGAGSPLHF,TGTGCCAGCAGCCAAGATAATATGGGGGCAGGCTCACCCCTCCACTTT
TRBV12-2,TRBJ1-1,NA,NA,CASRLGAIRDSPMNTEAFF,TGTGCAAGTCGCTTAGGTGCGATACGGGACAGCCCTATGAACACTGAAGCTTTCTTT
TRBV4-1,TRBJ1-1,NA,NA,CASSQESSEAFF,TGCGCCAGCAGCCAAGAATCGTCTGAAGCTTTCTTT
TRBV7-3,TRBJ1-2,NA,NA,CASSLIGGEGYTF,TGTGCCAGCAGCTTGATCGGGGGCGAAGGCTACACCTTC
TRBV4-1,TRBJ2-7,TRBD1,NA,CASSHSTGAYEQYF,TGCGCCAGCAGCCACTCGACAGGGGCCTACGAGCAGTACTTC
TRBV28,TRBJ1-4,NA,NA,CASSLAAAANEKLFF,TGTGCCAGCAGTTTAGCGGCAGCTGCTAATGAAAAACTGTTTTTT
TRBV21-1,TRBJ1-5,NA,NA,CASSKVGRSAILAWSNQPQHF,TGTGCCAGCAGCAAAGTTGGCAGAAGTGCGATTTTGGCGTGGAGCAATCAGCCCCAGCATTTT
TRBV6-5,TRBJ1-5,NA,NA,CASSSAGLNQPQHF,TGTGCCAGCAGTTCAGCGGGGTTAAATCAGCCCCAGCATTTT
TRBV4-2,TRBJ2-7,NA,NA,CASSQGWEQYF,TGTGCCAGCAGCCAAGGATGGGAGCAGTACTTC
TRBV5-1,TRBJ2-2,TRBD2,NA,CASSPRYLAGRTGELFF,TGCGCCAGCAGCCCAAGGTACCTAGCGGGGCGCACCGGGGAGCTGTTTTTT
TRBV27,TRBJ2-3,NA,NA,CASSFNPGITSTDTQYF,TGTGCCAGCAGTTTTAATCCGGGGATAACTAGCACAGATACGCAGTATTTT
TRBV7-9,TRBJ2-3,NA,NA,CASSFLSGLTDTQYF,TGTGCCAGCAGCTTCCTGAGCGGGCTCACAGATACGCAGTATTTT
TRBV7-3,TRBJ2-5,TRBD1,NA,CASSLTPLQGARETQYF,TGTGCCAGCAGCTTGACCCCCCTACAGGGGGCCAGGGAGACCCAGTACTTC
TRBV7-9,TRBJ2-7,TRBD2,few,CASSSGLAGLYEQYF,TGTGCCAGCAGCTCAGGACTAGCGGGCCTTTACGAGCAGTACTTC
TRBV6-6,TRBJ1-1,NA,NA,CASSYMKREYTEAFF,TGTGCCAGCAGCTACATGAAGAGGGAGTACACTGAAGCTTTCTTT
TRBV13,TRBJ2-6,NA,NA,CASSLFWPLFSGANVLTF,TGTGCCAGCAGCTTATTTTGGCCCTTGTTCTCTGGGGCCAACGTCCTGACTTTC
TRBV12-5,TRBJ1-1,NA,few,CASGWHPGTEAFF,TGTGCTAGTGGTTGGCACCCCGGGACTGAAGCTTTCTTT
TRBV30,TRBJ1-1,NA,NA,CAWTRAWNTEAFF,TGTGCCTGGACCCGGGCTTGGAACACTGAAGCTTTCTTT
TRBV27,TRBJ1-2,NA,NA,CASSPGQGWKGYTF,TGTGCCAGCAGTCCCGGGCAGGGATGGAAAGGCTACACCTTC
TRBV5-5,TRBJ1-5,NA,once,CASSLDQGGNQPQHF,TGTGCCAGCAGCTTGGATCAGGGAGGGAATCAGCCCCAGCATTTT
TRBV7-9,TRBJ2-7,TRBD2,NA,CASSSPAGRGNEQYF,TGTGCCAGCAGCTCCCCCGCCGGGAGGGGGAACGAGCAGTACTTC
TRBV6-5,TRBJ2-3,TRBD1,NA,CASSGTATSTDTQYF,TGTGCCAGCAGTGGGACAGCAACTAGCACAGATACGCAGTATTTT
TRBV6-5,TRBJ1-2,TRBD1,NA,CASSWTGYGYTF,TGTGCCAGCAGTTGGACAGGATATGGCTACACCTTC
TRBV9,TRBJ2-7,NA,NA,CASSDGAGPPGEQYF,TGTGCCAGCAGCGATGGTGCGGGACCCCCGGGAGAGCAGTACTTC
TRBV11-2,TRBJ2-3,TRBD1,NA,CASSRTGDTDTQYF,TGTGCCAGCAGCCGCACAGGGGACACAGATACGCAGTATTTT
TRBV29-1,TRBJ2-3,NA,NA,CSVEQAGGNTQYF,TGCAGCGTTGAACAAGCGGGTGGCAATACGCAGTATTTT
TRBV6-5,TRBJ2-1,NA,few,CASSYTRGGNEQFF,TGTGCCAGCAGTTACACCAGGGGTGGAAATGAGCAGTTCTTC
TRBV2,TRBJ1-1,NA,NA,CASSEESRGTEAFF,TGTGCCAGCAGTGAAGAGTCAAGGGGCACTGAAGCTTTCTTT
TRBV6-5,TRBJ2-5,TRBD2,NA,CASSYGGAGGQETQYF,TGTGCCAGCAGTTACGGGGGGGCGGGGGGCCAAGAGACCCAGTACTTC
TRBV28,TRBJ2-1,NA,NA,CASRKLTYSYNEQFF,TGTGCCAGCAGAAAACTAACTTACTCCTACAATGAGCAGTTCTTC
TRBV30,TRBJ1-1,NA,NA,CAWSKAFF,TGTGCCTGGAGTAAAGCTTTCTTT
TRBV6-6,TRBJ2-3,NA,NA,CASTTKGGGPDTQYF,TGTGCCAGCACTACTAAGGGGGGAGGTCCAGATACGCAGTATTTT
TRBV18,TRBJ1-1,NA,NA,CASSPIGGGTEAFF,TGTGCCAGCTCGCCTATCGGGGGGGGGACTGAAGCTTTCTTT